The source of this T cell receptor (beta chain) is a study of blood T cell repertoires in COVID-19. About the research overall: Researchers got acute and convalescent COVID-19 samples from the United States, Italy and Spain. From T cells, B-cell-depleted T cells, or PBMCs came the material, which was cDNA or gDNA.

Germline V gene sequence: CDR1 LGHDT, CDR2 YNNKEL (reference sequence). Trimming removed 3 bases from V and 9 bases from J, with 9 bases in between. The CDR3 is 13 amino acids. In the original processing: Estimated nucleated cell counts came from reference gene primer amplification. Sequencing was performed with immunoSEQ multiplex PCR; in TCRdb, only in-frame clones are kept and a portion is missing. That table supplies the V and J calls and clone size; D and trimming were determined from the DNA. Of around 120,000 clones listed, about 92% were seen once; the top ten hold around 4.6%. Seattle's cohort entered during active infection and was followed longitudinally.

Specimen: peripheral blood. The genes are TRBV3-1 (or the pseudogene TRBV3-2) and TRBJ1-6, with D hard to call. The TCR was taken from a man between 60 and 75 years old with COVID-19, enrolled during active disease. The CDR3 loop is CASSHLSGSPLHF. The DNA of the CDR3 is TGTGCCAGCAGCCACTTGAGCGGTTCACCCCTCCACTTT.